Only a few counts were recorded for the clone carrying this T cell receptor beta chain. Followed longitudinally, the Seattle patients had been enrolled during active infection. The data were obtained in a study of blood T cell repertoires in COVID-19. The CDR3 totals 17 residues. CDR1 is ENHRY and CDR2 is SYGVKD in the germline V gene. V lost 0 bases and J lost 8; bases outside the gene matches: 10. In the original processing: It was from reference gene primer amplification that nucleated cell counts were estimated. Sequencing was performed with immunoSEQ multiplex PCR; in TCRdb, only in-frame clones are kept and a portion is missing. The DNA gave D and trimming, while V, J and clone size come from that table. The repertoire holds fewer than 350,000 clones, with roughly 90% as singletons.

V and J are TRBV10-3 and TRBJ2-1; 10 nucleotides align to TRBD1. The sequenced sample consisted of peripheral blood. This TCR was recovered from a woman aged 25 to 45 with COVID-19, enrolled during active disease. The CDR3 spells CAISESGRDRGSYEQFF. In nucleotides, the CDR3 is TGTGCCATCAGTGAGTCGGGGAGGGACAGGGGTTCGTATGAGCAGTTCTTC.